The 21 T cell receptor beta chains below were found in one sample sequenced in a study of shared T cell receptors in the human thymus. Sequencing was performed with immunoSEQ multiplex PCR; in TCRdb, only in-frame clones are kept and a portion is missing. In the table there are 500,000 to 750,000 clones, around nine tenths of which are singletons. The sample was also linked to a second study, of human thymus T cells.

The source material was thymocytes. The origin of the receptors is a boy under two years old with a congenital heart defect.

The chain couples TRBV5-1 to TRBJ2-2; TRBD2 matches 8 bases. The CDR3 has 16 amino acids. The V gene end was trimmed by 0 bases and the J gene end by 7 bases; junction bases not matched to a gene: 8. Per the germline V gene, CDR1 is SGHRS and CDR2 is YFSETQ. The CDR3 here is CASSLDREGRVGELFF. The CDR3 DNA sequence: TGCGCCAGCAGCTTGGATCGGGAGGGCCGGGTCGGGGAGCTGTTTTTT.

This chain connects TRBV5-6 to TRBJ1-5, with D uncertain. The V gene lost 1 base and the J gene lost 4 bases, with 12 bases spanning the gap. The germline gives CDR1 SGHDT, CDR2 YYEEEE. The CDR3 is made up of 15 amino acids. The DNA for the CDR3 is TGTGCCAGCAGCTTGCGTGGCAGAAAAAATCAGCCCCAGCATTTT. It translates to CASSLRGRKNQPQHF.

This chain connects TRBV10-3 to TRBJ2-3; 10 bases align to TRBD1. The CDR3 is 14 amino acids. The J segment lost 5 bases and the V segment lost 6 bases, leaving 5 bases of the junction unmatched. From germline, CDR1 is ENHRY and CDR2 SYGVKD. The CDR3 protein is CAIRTGGAGDTQYF. As DNA, the CDR3 is TGTGCCATCAGGACAGGGGGCGCGGGAGATACGCAGTATTTT.

This chain links TRBV5-6 with TRBJ2-1; 13 bases map to TRBD2. V dropped 4 bases and J dropped 5; count of bases not matched to a gene: 3. Germline CDR1 and CDR2: SGHDT and YYEEEE. There are 15 residues in the CDR3. The CDR3: CASSTGLAGDNEQFF. The CDR3 DNA reads as TGTGCCAGCAGCACCGGACTAGCGGGGGACAATGAGCAGTTCTTC.

The J gene is TRBJ2-7, the V gene TRBV13; D gene unclear. V dropped 7 bases and J dropped 1 base, with 17 bases sitting between them. The CDR3 runs to 15 residues. The germline CDR1 and CDR2 sequences are PRHDT and FYEKMQ (reference sequence). In DNA, the CDR3 is TGTGCCAGCACCCTAGGATTGGGCCGTTCCTACGAGCAGTACTTC. It codes for CASTLGLGRSYEQYF.

The V call is TRBV7-9, the J call TRBJ2-1; D ambiguous. The V gene lost 5 bases and the J gene lost 0 bases, with 11 bases spanning the gap. The CDR3 consists of 15 residues. Germline CDR1 SEHNR, CDR2 FQNEAQ (reference sequence). The CDR3, as DNA: TGTGCCAGCAGCCCCAGTTTAAGCTCCTACAATGAGCAGTTCTTC. It translates to CASSPSLSSYNEQFF.

The chain joins TRBV28 to TRBJ1-5; D is unclear. V was pared by 3 bases and J by 6 bases, with 24 bases between. This CDR3 spans 18 amino acids. The germline gives CDR1 MDHEN, CDR2 SYDVKM. The CDR3 sequence is CASSFQEGQDKISQPQHF. The CDR3 DNA sequence: TGTGCCAGCAGTTTTCAGGAGGGTCAGGATAAGATTAGTCAGCCCCAGCATTTT.

In regard to this clone: Other DNA sequences within the sample encode an identical CDR3. The chain has TRBV6-5 and TRBJ1-5; no definite D call. With 0 bases removed from V and 4 bases from J, the gap between germline ends came to 4 bases. Germline-derived CDR1 and CDR2 are MNHEY and SVGAGI. The CDR3 runs 13 residues. CDR3 amino acids: CASSYSINQPQHF. Written as DNA, the CDR3 is TGTGCCAGCAGTTACTCTATAAATCAGCCCCAGCATTTT.

J is TRBJ2-2 and V is TRBV4-3, with 8 bases that match TRBD2. Germline V gene sequence: CDR1 LGHNA, CDR2 YSLEER. CDR3 length equals 16 residues. V lost 1 base to trimming and J lost 6 bases; unmatched junction nucleotides: 7. CDR3 residues: CASSQVQRGWAGELFF. The DNA for the CDR3 is TGCGCCAGCAGCCAAGTCCAGCGGGGGTGGGCCGGGGAGCTGTTTTTT.

The chain carries TRBV11-1 and TRBJ2-5; D not resolved. CDR1 is SGHAT and CDR2 is FQDESV in the germline V gene (reference sequence). V lost 3 bases and J 4 bases, leaving 3 bases between the germline ends. The CDR3 extends over 11 amino acids. The CDR3 DNA is TGTGCCAGCAGCTTTCGAGAGACCCAGTACTTC. Protein sequence: CASSFRETQYF.

This clone was seen a few times. The V gene is TRBV19, the J gene TRBJ2-7, with D perhaps TRBD2 (7 bases). This CDR3 is 15 amino acids long. Germline CDR1 and CDR2: LNHDA and SQIVND (reference sequence). The ends were cut back, 5 bases at V and 2 bases at J, with 16 bases in the middle. The chain's CDR3 is CASSPRGRGAYEQYF. The CDR3 DNA is TGTGCCAGTAGTCCACGGGGGAGGGGGGCCTACGAGCAGTACTTC. The full variable domain, completed using reference TRBV19 and TRBJ2-7, is DGGITQSPKYLFRKEGQNVTLSCEQNLNHDAMYWYRQDPGQGLRLIYYSQIVNDFQKGDIAEGYSVSREKKESFPLTVTSAQKNPTAFYLCASSPRGRGAYEQYFGPGTRLTVT.

The chain joins TRBV12-5 to TRBJ1-1; maybe TRBD1 (5 bases). V lost 6 bases and J lost 5, with 16 bases in between. The CDR3 loop spans 14 amino acids. The germline CDR1 and CDR2 sequences are LGHNT and FRNRAP. CDR3: CASGHRWKETEAFF. The CDR3 DNA reads TGTGCTAGTGGGCACAGGTGGAAAGAGACTGAAGCTTTCTTT.

The chain combines TRBV4-2 with TRBJ2-7; 9 nucleotides match TRBD2. Germline V CDR1 and CDR2: LGHNA, YNFKEQ. V was clipped by 4 bases and J by 5 bases; unmatched bases: 6. This CDR3 has 14 amino acids. CDR3 region: CASSRGLAPDEQYF. The CDR3 DNA sequence: TGTGCCAGCAGCCGGGGACTAGCACCGGACGAGCAGTACTTC.

This chain joins TRBV4-1 and TRBJ2-7, with D maybe TRBD1 (6 bases). The germline V gene has CDR1 MGHRA and CDR2 YSYEKL. V lost 4 bases and J 5 bases, leaving 21 bases between the germline ends. The CDR3 sequence is 16 residues long. CDR3 region: CASSRRGQGRGHEQYF. CDR3 DNA sequence: TGCGCCAGCAGCCGCCGAGGCCAGGGGCGCGGACACGAGCAGTACTTC.

J is TRBJ1-1 and V is TRBV20-1; D is uncertain. V lost 2 bases to trimming and J lost 5 bases, with 6 bases between them. Per the germline V gene, CDR1 is DFQATT and CDR2 is SNEGSKA (reference sequence). CDR3 size: 11 residues. The CDR3 loop reads CSARLLTEAFF. The CDR3 DNA reads as TGCAGTGCTAGACTCCTAACTGAAGCTTTCTTT.

The rearrangement uses TRBV25-1 and TRBJ1-2; D is perhaps TRBD1 (6 bases). Per germline, CDR1 MGHDK and CDR2 SYGVNS. V lost 8 bases and J lost 6, with 16 bases in between. This CDR3 has 13 residues. The CDR3 nucleotides are TGTGCCAGCCCCGGGGGGGGGCCAGATGGCTACACCTTC. This encodes CASPGGGPDGYTF.

This chain joins TRBV27 and TRBJ2-1; D is perhaps TRBD2 (6 bases). V gave up 10 bases and J gave up 8 bases, with 24 bases separating them. Germline CDR1 is MNHEY and CDR2 is SMNVEV (reference sequence). This CDR3 spans 15 amino acids. CDR3 amino acids: CAIGSWGELLDEQFF. CDR3 nucleotide sequence: TGTGCCATCGGGTCCTGGGGGGAGCTTCTCGATGAGCAGTTCTTC.

CDR3 sequence reads: CASSARRTSGRSNTQYF. The CDR3 region has the DNA TGTGCCAGTAGTGCCCGCCGGACTAGCGGGAGGTCGAATACGCAGTATTTT. V usage is TRBV19 and J usage is TRBJ2-3; 14 bases match TRBD2. Germline lookup yields CDR1 LNHDA and CDR2 SQIVND (reference sequence). This CDR3 is 17 amino acids long. V lost 5 bases, J lost 7 bases, and 11 bases stayed unmatched.

J is TRBJ2-2 and V is TRBV10-3, with a weak D call TRBD1 (6 bases). The CDR3 sequence is 14 residues long. The ends were cut back, 4 bases at V and 2 bases at J, with 8 bases in the middle. CDR1 ENHRY and CDR2 SYGVKD come from the germline V gene. Here the CDR3 DNA reads TGTGCCATCAGTGCAGGGACAAACACCGGGGAGCTGTTTTTT. This sequence encodes CAISAGTNTGELFF.

V and J are TRBV19 and TRBJ2-1, with a possible D match to TRBD2 (6 bases). Germline CDR1 LNHDA, CDR2 SQIVND (reference sequence). This CDR3 comprises 18 residues. The V end lost 1 base, the J end lost 0 bases, and 16 bases lay between the germline ends. Written as DNA, the CDR3 is TGTGCCAGTAGTATAGTGTTTCGGGGGAGTAGCTCCTACAATGAGCAGTTCTTC. Residues: CASSIVFRGSSSYNEQFF.

V usage is TRBV20-1 and J usage is TRBJ2-3; 7 bases are a match to TRBD2. Germline V gene sequence: CDR1 DFQATT, CDR2 SNEGSKA (reference sequence). The CDR3 consists of 11 residues. In DNA form, the CDR3 reads TGCAGGGGAGGGACTTTTAATACGCAGTATTTT. Translated: CRGGTFNTQYF.